This entry describes one T cell receptor beta chain. Its antigen is unknown. This entry comes from a study of T cells in Graves' hyperthyroidism and ophthalmopathy. CDR1 is PRHDT and CDR2 is FYEKMQ in the germline V gene (reference sequence). The J segment lost 16 bases and the V segment lost 6 bases, leaving 18 bases of the junction unmatched. The CDR3 consists of 15 residues. If no ophthalmopathy progression occurred within 18 months, Graves' hyperthyroidism was stable. Diagnosis of hyperthyroidism was new in patients aged 18 to 65, and its duration was under 2 months. Patients were excluded for uncontrolled infection, other autoimmune disease, pregnancy or lactation. Amplification of TCR beta CDR3 regions used RNA as the template. A first-round RT-PCR of the TCR CDR3 used the HTBI primer set. TCRdb fed the multiplex PCR reads into MiXCR, producing one record per CDR3 protein. This table holds 350,000 to 400,000 distinct CDR3 sequences, around 14% found once.

Study-level findings and limits: Ophthalmopathy, as predicted by the model, came a median roughly 6.5 months after the prediction.

The chain joins TRBV13 to TRBJ2-1, with 10 bases lining up with TRBD2. This sequence was found in a woman aged 25 to 39 with Graves' hyperthyroidism. Sequencing was carried out using blood. CDR3 DNA: TGTGCCAGCAGGCCCCCCTCCCTAGCGGGAGTTACTCCTTTCTTC. Residues: CASRPPSLAGVTPFF. Looking up the rest from reference TRBV13 and TRBJ2-1 gives the full variable domain: AAGVIQSPRHLIKEKRETATLKCYPIPRHDTVYWYQQGPGQDPQFLISFYEKMQSDKGSIPDRFSAQQFSDYHSELNMSSLELGDSALYFCASRPPSLAGVTPFFGPGTRLTVL.